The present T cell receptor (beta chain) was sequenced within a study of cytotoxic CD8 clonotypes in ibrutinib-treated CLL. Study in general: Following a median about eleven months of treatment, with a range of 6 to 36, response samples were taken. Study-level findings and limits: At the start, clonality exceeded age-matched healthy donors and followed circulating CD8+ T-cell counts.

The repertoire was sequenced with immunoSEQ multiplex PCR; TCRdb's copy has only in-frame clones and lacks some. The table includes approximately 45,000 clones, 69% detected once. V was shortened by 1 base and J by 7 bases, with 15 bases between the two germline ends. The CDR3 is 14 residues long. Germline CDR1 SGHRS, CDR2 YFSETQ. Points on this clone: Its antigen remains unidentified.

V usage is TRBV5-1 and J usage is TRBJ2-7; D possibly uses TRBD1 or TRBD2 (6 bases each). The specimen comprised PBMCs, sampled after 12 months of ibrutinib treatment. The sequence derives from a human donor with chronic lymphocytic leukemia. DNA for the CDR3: TGCGCCAGCAGCTTGAAGGGGGGCCCTCGAGAGCAGTACTTC. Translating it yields CASSLKGGPREQYF.